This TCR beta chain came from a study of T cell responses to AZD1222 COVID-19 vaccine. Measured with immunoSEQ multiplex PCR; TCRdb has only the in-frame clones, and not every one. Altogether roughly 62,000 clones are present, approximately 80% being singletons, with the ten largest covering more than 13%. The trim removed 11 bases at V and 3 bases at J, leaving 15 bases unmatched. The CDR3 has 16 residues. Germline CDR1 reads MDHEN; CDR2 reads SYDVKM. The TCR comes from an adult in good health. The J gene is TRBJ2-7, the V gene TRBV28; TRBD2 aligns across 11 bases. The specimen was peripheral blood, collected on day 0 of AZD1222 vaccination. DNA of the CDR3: TGTGCCGGGTCGAGGGGTTCTAGCGGGGGGTTCTACGAGCAGTACTTC. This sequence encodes CAGSRGSSGGFYEQYF.